One and the same sample provided the 27 T cell receptor beta chains below, sequenced in a study of CD8 T cell repertoires and HIV-1 epitope variants. Libraries were prepared by immunoSEQ multiplex PCR; TCRdb keeps only in-frame clonotypes and omits some of them. The data hold over 5,500 clones, with around 64% observed a single time. For these TCRs, the target antigens are not known. Sequenced input: cultured CD8+ T cells derived from PBMCs. The receptors were gathered from a male donor with HIV.

In this sample, this clone turned up a few times. This chain joins TRBV19 and TRBJ2-7; the match to TRBD2 covers 11 bases. The length of the CDR3 is 14 residues. Unmatched junction bases numbered 6, after V lost 7 bases and J lost 4 bases. In germline, CDR1 is LNHDA, CDR2 SQIVND (reference sequence). In DNA, the CDR3 is TGTGCCAGTAAATTCACTAGCGGGAGTTACGAGCAGTACTTC. Translation gives CASKFTSGSYEQYF.

J is TRBJ2-2 and V is TRBV9; D not resolved. CDR1 and CDR2 from the germline V gene are SGDLS and YYNGEE. The germline V and J ends were trimmed by 4 bases and 1 base, with 11 bases remaining between them. This CDR3 has 15 residues. The DNA for the CDR3 is TGTGCCAGCAGCCTTCCGACTCAGAACACCGGGGAGCTGTTTTTT. This encodes CASSLPTQNTGELFF.

The chain recombines TRBV28 with TRBJ1-5; the D gene is possibly TRBD1 (5 bases). The germline V and J ends were trimmed by 3 bases and 7 bases, with 19 bases remaining between them. Germline CDR1 MDHEN, CDR2 SYDVKM. The CDR3 is made up of 16 amino acids. The CDR3 spells CASSFRPGQTKQPQHF. CDR3 DNA: TGTGCCAGCAGTTTTCGACCGGGGCAGACGAAGCAGCCCCAGCATTTT.

The rearrangement uses TRBV4-1 and TRBJ2-2, with TRBD2 matching over 10 bases. V trimming: 6 bases; J trimming: 3 bases; junction bases outside the gene matches: 4. This CDR3 has 15 residues. Germline CDR1 and CDR2: MGHRA and YSYEKL. CDR3 in DNA: TGCGCCAGCAGTCGCACTAGCGGGGACACCGGGGAGCTGTTTTTT. Amino acids: CASSRTSGDTGELFF.

In its sample, this clone was seen a few times. J is TRBJ1-1 and V is TRBV28; the D gene is possibly TRBD1 (6 bases). V dropped 5 bases and J dropped 6 bases, with 22 bases sitting between them. The CDR3 contains 16 residues. From germline, CDR1 is MDHEN and CDR2 SYDVKM. The DNA of the CDR3 is TGTGCCAGCAGTGCCTACAGGGAAGACCGCCGAGCTGAAGCTTTCTTT. It codes for CASSAYREDRRAEAFF.

For this clone: Different DNA sequences within this sample yield the same CDR3. The chain has TRBV9 and TRBJ1-2; D is possibly TRBD1 (5 bases). CDR1 and CDR2 from the germline V gene are SGDLS and YYNGEE. The CDR3 runs to 17 residues. Trimming took 0 bases from V and 3 from J, leaving 18 bases between them. CDR3: CASSVAFNTGQDYGYTF. The CDR3 DNA reads TGTGCCAGCAGCGTAGCTTTTAATACAGGACAAGACTATGGCTACACCTTC. The variable domain in full, completed from reference TRBV9 and TRBJ1-2, reads DSGVTQTPKHLITATGQRVTLRCSPRSGDLSVYWYQQSLDQGLQFLIQYYNGEERAKGNILERFSAQQFPDLHSELNLSSLELGDSALYFCASSVAFNTGQDYGYTFGSGTRLTVV.

This chain connects TRBV19 to TRBJ2-1; D possibly matches TRBD1 or TRBD2 (5 bases each). CDR3 length: 14 amino acids. Trimming left V 3 bases short and J 5 bases short, with 11 bases between. Germline V CDR1 and CDR2: LNHDA, SQIVND (reference sequence). The CDR3 here is CASSIRVEDNEQFF. The DNA for the CDR3 is TGTGCCAGTAGTATCAGGGTGGAGGACAATGAGCAGTTCTTC.

This chain links TRBV6-6 with TRBJ2-3, with 16 nucleotides matching TRBD2. Germline CDR1 MNHNY, CDR2 SVGAGI (reference sequence). With 10 bases clipped from V and 7 bases from J, the junction kept 8 bases outside the gene matches. This CDR3 is 15 amino acids long. CDR3 nucleotides: TGTGCCACCCTAAGGGGACTAGCGGGAGGGAATACGCAGTATTTT. Translating it yields CATLRGLAGGNTQYF.

The V call is TRBV19, the J call TRBJ1-4; weak D call: TRBD1 (6 bases). Trimming took 4 bases from V and 10 from J, leaving 16 bases between them. Per the germline V gene, CDR1 is LNHDA and CDR2 is SQIVND (reference sequence). The CDR3 spans 14 residues. The CDR3 region has the DNA TGTGCCAGTAGTACCATACAGGGAGGCGGAAAACTGTTTTTT. This translates into CASSTIQGGGKLFF.

The chain joins TRBV19 to TRBJ2-7; 7 bases fit TRBD1. Looked up from germline, CDR1 is LNHDA and CDR2 is SQIVND (reference sequence). The CDR3 is 13 amino acids. Trimming took 4 bases from V and 3 from J; bases not matched to a gene: 3. The CDR3 coding sequence is TGTGCCAGTAGTACGGCAGGGGGCTACGAGCAGTACTTC. Its protein product is CASSTAGGYEQYF.

The chain is built from TRBV11-3 and TRBJ2-2; weak D call: TRBD1 (6 bases). The length of the CDR3 is 14 residues. Deletions cut 5 bases from V and 1 base from J, with 8 bases between. Per germline, CDR1 SGHNT and CDR2 YENEEA. The CDR3 DNA sequence: TGTGCCAGCAGCACGGACAGGAACACCGGGGAGCTGTTTTTT. Translating gives CASSTDRNTGELFF.

V gene TRBV5-8 combines with J gene TRBJ2-3; a weak D match, TRBD1 (6 bases). The length of the CDR3 is 16 residues. Germline CDR1 is SGHTS and CDR2 is YDEGEE. The V and J ends lost 4 bases and 4 bases respectively, with 19 bases between them. The CDR3 loop reads CASSARIQGISDTQYF. Written as DNA, the CDR3 is TGTGCCAGCAGCGCGCGTATACAGGGAATTTCAGATACGCAGTATTTT. Filled out from reference TRBV5-8 and TRBJ2-3, the complete variable domain reads EAGVTQSPTHLIKTRGQQATLRCSPISGHTSVYWYQQALGLGLQFLLWYDEGEERNRGNFPPRFSGRQFPNYSSELNVNALELEDSALYLCASSARIQGISDTQYFGPGTRLTVL.

The chain links TRBV15 to TRBJ2-1, with 8 positions matching TRBD2. This CDR3 is 15 amino acids long. Germline V gene lookup returns CDR1 LNHNV and CDR2 YYDKDF (reference sequence). J lost 4 bases, V lost 4 bases, and 6 bases had no gene match. CDR3 coding DNA: TGTGCCACCAGCATTGGGACTAGGGAGTACAATGAGCAGTTCTTC. This encodes CATSIGTREYNEQFF.

Turning to this clone: The junction and the germline gene differ at one end; a read error may be behind it. This chain uses TRBV28 with TRBJ1-1; D gene ambiguous. In germline, CDR1 is MDHEN, CDR2 SYDVKM. The CDR3 loop spans 14 amino acids. The CDR3 sequence: CVSSLGQQNTEAFF. The CDR3 DNA sequence: TGTGTCAGCAGTTTAGGGCAGCAGAACACTGAAGCTTTCTTT.

The chain combines TRBV11-2 with TRBJ2-7; possibly TRBD2 for D (5 bases). V was clipped by 6 bases and J by 3 bases, with 9 bases between them. CDR3 length: 12 amino acids. Germline V gene data show CDR1 as SGHAT and CDR2 as FQNNGV. The CDR3 loop reads CASSSGIYEQYF. Here the CDR3 DNA reads TGTGCCAGCAGTTCGGGGATCTACGAGCAGTACTTC.

This clone occurred a few times. The rearrangement joins TRBV7-2 to TRBJ1-5; no clear D. Germline V gene sequence: CDR1 SGHTA, CDR2 FQGNSA. Trimming shortened V by 1 base and J by 0 bases, and 7 bases separated the two germline ends. The length of the CDR3 is 15 residues. The CDR3 sequence is CASSLEGYSNQPQHF. For the CDR3, the DNA is TGTGCCAGCAGCTTAGAAGGTTATAGCAATCAGCCCCAGCATTTT.

This clone was detected a few times. The chain carries TRBV19 and TRBJ1-2, with D hard to call. Trimming stripped 4 bases from V and 7 bases from J, with 7 bases between. This CDR3 is built from 11 residues. Germline V CDR1 and CDR2: LNHDA, SQIVND (reference sequence). The CDR3 loop reads CASSNFGGYTF. CDR3 nucleotides: TGTGCCAGTAGTAACTTTGGTGGCTACACCTTC.

This clone was seen only a few times. The rearrangement uses TRBV14 and TRBJ2-7, with no clear D. The germline V gene has CDR1 SGHDN and CDR2 FVKESK. The CDR3 has 15 amino acids. Trimming pared 2 bases from V and 5 bases from J, leaving 16 bases between. The CDR3 is CASSQLDGPVHEQYF. The CDR3 DNA reads as TGTGCCAGCAGCCAACTTGACGGCCCGGTCCACGAGCAGTACTTC.

V gene TRBV13 combines with J gene TRBJ2-3; 11 bases map to TRBD1. Germline trimming cut 4 bases from V and 1 base from J; bases unmatched to any gene: 4. The germline V gene encodes CDR1 PRHDT and CDR2 FYEKMQ (reference sequence). The CDR3 is 16 residues long. The CDR3 loop reads CASSSGTGGGTDTQYF. CDR3 nucleotides: TGTGCCAGCAGCTCCGGGACAGGGGGTGGCACAGATACGCAGTATTTT. Together with reference TRBV13 and TRBJ2-3, the CDR3 gives the full variable domain: AAGVIQSPRHLIKEKRETATLKCYPIPRHDTVYWYQQGPGQDPQFLISFYEKMQSDKGSIPDRFSAQQFSDYHSELNMSSLELGDSALYFCASSSGTGGGTDTQYFGPGTRLTVL.

This sequence joins TRBV9 and TRBJ2-3; 11 bases match TRBD2. The junction had 9 bases not matched to a gene; V was cut back by 0 bases and J by 6 bases. This CDR3 has 17 amino acids. Looked up from germline, CDR1 is SGDLS and CDR2 is YYNGEE. CDR3 in amino acids: CASSVDDSGGARDTQYF. The CDR3, as DNA: TGTGCCAGCAGCGTAGACGATAGCGGGGGGGCTAGGGATACGCAGTATTTT.

The V call is TRBV4-1, the J call TRBJ2-3, with 10 bases identical to TRBD1. Per the germline V gene, CDR1 is MGHRA and CDR2 is YSYEKL. The CDR3 is 17 residues long. J was trimmed by 4 bases and V by 4 bases; bases with no gene match: 11. The chain's CDR3 is CASSPPAGTGVSDTQYF. The CDR3 DNA reads as TGCGCCAGCAGCCCCCCCGCGGGGACAGGGGTTTCAGATACGCAGTATTTT.

This chain connects TRBV7-9 to TRBJ2-1, with D possibly being TRBD2 (6 bases). V lost 5 bases, J lost 7 bases, and 9 bases lay in between. CDR1 and CDR2 from the germline V gene are SEHNR and FQNEAQ (reference sequence). The CDR3 is 12 residues long. CDR3 nucleotides: TGTGCCAGCAGCCCGGGGGTAAATGAGCAGTTCTTC. Protein: CASSPGVNEQFF.

The rearrangement joins TRBV4-1 to TRBJ2-7; 10 positions match TRBD2. The V and J ends lost 2 bases and 5 bases, in that order; junction bases with no gene match: 3. The CDR3 length is 14 residues. Per germline, CDR1 MGHRA and CDR2 YSYEKL. CDR3 sequence reads: CASSQLAGDHEQYF. Written as DNA, the CDR3 is TGCGCCAGCAGCCAACTAGCGGGAGACCACGAGCAGTACTTC.

The sample holds one count of this clone. The chain joins TRBV19 to TRBJ2-5; 8 positions agree with TRBD2. The CDR3 loop spans 15 amino acids. Germline values: CDR1 LNHDA, CDR2 SQIVND (reference sequence). Germline trimming cut 7 bases from V and 2 bases from J; bases unmatched to any gene: 9. The DNA of the CDR3 is TGTGCCAGTAAAACTAGCGGAACTAAACAAGAGACCCAGTACTTC. This translates into CASKTSGTKQETQYF. Complete variable domain (other parts from reference TRBV19 and TRBJ2-5): DGGITQSPKYLFRKEGQNVTLSCEQNLNHDAMYWYRQDPGQGLRLIYYSQIVNDFQKGDIAEGYSVSREKKESFPLTVTSAQKNPTAFYLCASKTSGTKQETQYFGPGTRLLVL.

This chain uses TRBV5-4 with TRBJ1-1; weak D call: TRBD1 (6 bases). The CDR3 totals 14 residues. CDR1 and CDR2 from the germline V gene are SGHNT and YYREEE (reference sequence). V was clipped by 4 bases and J by 1 base, with 11 bases between them. The CDR3 here is CASSRDRSNTEAFF. The DNA for the CDR3 is TGTGCCAGCAGCCGAGACAGGTCGAACACTGAAGCTTTCTTT.

The chain links TRBV5-1 to TRBJ1-5; D call uncertain. Germline CDR1 reads SGHRS; CDR2 reads YFSETQ. V was trimmed by 4 bases and J by 6 bases, leaving 11 bases between them. There are 13 residues in the CDR3. CDR3 residues: CASSLFIGQPQHF. The CDR3, as DNA: TGCGCCAGCAGCCTATTTATCGGTCAGCCCCAGCATTTT.

The chain carries TRBV2 and TRBJ2-7; no definite D call. V was cut by 6 bases and J by 0 bases, with 6 bases left in between. The germline gives CDR1 SNHLY, CDR2 FYNNEI. CDR3 length: 12 amino acids. The CDR3 spells CASSPSSYEQYF. CDR3 in DNA: TGTGCCAGCAGCCCTAGCTCCTACGAGCAGTACTTC.